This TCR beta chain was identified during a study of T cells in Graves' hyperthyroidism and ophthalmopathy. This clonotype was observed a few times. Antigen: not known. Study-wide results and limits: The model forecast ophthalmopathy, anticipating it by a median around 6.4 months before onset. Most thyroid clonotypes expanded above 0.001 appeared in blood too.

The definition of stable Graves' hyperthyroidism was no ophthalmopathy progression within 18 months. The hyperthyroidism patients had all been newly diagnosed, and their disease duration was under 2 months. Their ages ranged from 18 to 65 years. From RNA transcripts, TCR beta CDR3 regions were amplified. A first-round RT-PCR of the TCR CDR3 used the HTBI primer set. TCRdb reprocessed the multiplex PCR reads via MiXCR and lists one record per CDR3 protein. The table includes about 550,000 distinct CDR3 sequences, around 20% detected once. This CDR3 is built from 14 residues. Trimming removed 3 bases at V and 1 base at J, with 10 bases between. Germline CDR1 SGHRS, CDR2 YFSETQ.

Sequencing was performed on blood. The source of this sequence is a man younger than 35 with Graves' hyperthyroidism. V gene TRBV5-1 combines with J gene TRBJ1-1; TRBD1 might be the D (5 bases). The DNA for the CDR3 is TGCGCCAGCAGCTATTTCACAGGGAACACTGAAGCTTTCTTT. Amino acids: CASSYFTGNTEAFF. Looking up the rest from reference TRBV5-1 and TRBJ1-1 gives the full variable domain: KAGVTQTPRYLIKTRGQQVTLSCSPISGHRSVSWYQQTPGQGLQFLFEYFSETQRNKGNFPGRFSGRQFSNSRSEMNVSTLELGDSALYLCASSYFTGNTEAFFGQGTRLTVV.